One sample yielded the 12 T cell receptor beta chains listed below, sequenced in a study of T cell responses to AZD1222 COVID-19 vaccine. The table came from immunoSEQ multiplex PCR; TCRdb's copy has only in-frame clones and leaves some out. This sample yields approximately 90,000 clones, of which over 85% are seen a single time; approximately 3% belongs to the top ten. The specimen was peripheral blood, collected on day 0 of AZD1222 vaccination. These receptors came from an adult in good health.

This clone was observed a single time. The chain is built from TRBV18 and TRBJ2-7; D is perhaps TRBD1 (6 bases). Trimming removed 2 bases at V and 2 bases at J, with 19 bases between. Germline assignment: CDR1 KGHSH and CDR2 LQKENI. The CDR3 spans 17 residues. The CDR3 region is CASSPYQSGTFTYEQYF. In nucleotides, the CDR3 is TGTGCCAGCTCACCATACCAATCGGGGACATTTACCTACGAGCAGTACTTC. Full variable domain (outside the CDR3, taken from reference TRBV18 and TRBJ2-7): NAGVMQNPRHLVRRRGQEARLRCSPMKGHSHVYWYRQLPEEGLKFMVYLQKENIIDESGMPKERFSAEFPKEGPSILRIQQVVRGDSAAYFCASSPYQSGTFTYEQYFGPGTRLTVT.

This chain links TRBV18 with TRBJ1-4; 8 bases line up with TRBD1. The germline CDR1 and CDR2 sequences are KGHSH and LQKENI. J was trimmed by 7 bases and V by 3 bases; bases with no gene match: 4. CDR3 length equals 14 residues. DNA for the CDR3: TGTGCCAGCTCACCGGGACAGGAGGGTGAAAAACTGTTTTTT. Protein sequence: CASSPGQEGEKLFF. Looking up the rest from reference TRBV18 and TRBJ1-4 gives the full variable domain: NAGVMQNPRHLVRRRGQEARLRCSPMKGHSHVYWYRQLPEEGLKFMVYLQKENIIDESGMPKERFSAEFPKEGPSILRIQQVVRGDSAAYFCASSPGQEGEKLFFGSGTQLSVL.

V usage is TRBV27 and J usage is TRBJ2-1, with 10 bases matching TRBD2. CDR1 and CDR2 from the germline V gene are MNHEY and SMNVEV (reference sequence). Unmatched junction bases numbered 6, after V lost 6 bases and J lost 4 bases. The CDR3 is 15 residues long. The CDR3 region has the DNA TGTGCCAGCAGCTATAGCGGGAGGATTTACAATGAGCAGTTCTTC. Translated, it gives CASSYSGRIYNEQFF.

The V call is TRBV28, the J call TRBJ1-1, with D unclear. Between the trimmed V and J ends, which lost 2 bases and 10 bases, there was a span of 11 bases. The CDR3 is 12 amino acids. Germline V gene sequence: CDR1 MDHEN, CDR2 SYDVKM. The CDR3 DNA follows: TGTGCCAGCAGTTTAAACCCTGGGAGAGCTTTCTTT. It yields the protein CASSLNPGRAFF.

This chain connects TRBV2 to TRBJ2-3, with D perhaps TRBD1 (6 bases). The V end was cut by 6 bases, the J end by 0 bases, with 13 bases between. This CDR3 contains 15 residues. From germline, CDR1 is SNHLY and CDR2 FYNNEI. CDR3 sequence reads: CASRKTGLSTDTQYF. The CDR3 DNA reads TGTGCCAGCAGAAAAACAGGGTTGAGCACAGATACGCAGTATTTT.

In DNA, the CDR3 is TGTGCCAGCAGTTACTCGCTGGGCTCCTACAATGAGCAGTTCTTC. Amino acids: CASSYSLGSYNEQFF. The gene calls are TRBV6-5 and TRBJ2-1; D remains ambiguous. Trimming removed 0 bases from V and 0 bases from J, with 6 bases in between. Germline assignment: CDR1 MNHEY and CDR2 SVGAGI. This CDR3 has 15 amino acids.

V is TRBV5-1 and J is TRBJ2-7; the match to TRBD2 covers 9 bases. This CDR3 region has 14 residues. Trimming removed 0 bases from V and 7 bases from J; junction bases left unmatched: 5. Per the germline V gene, CDR1 is SGHRS and CDR2 is YFSETQ. In nucleotides, the CDR3 is TGCGCCAGCAGCTTGGTGGGACTAGCTCGGGAGCAGTACTTC. Translated: CASSLVGLAREQYF.

V and J are TRBV5-6 and TRBJ2-1, with D possibly TRBD2 on 6 matching bases. The CDR3 spans 15 residues. Germline CDR1 reads SGHDT; CDR2 reads YYEEEE. Trimming pared 4 bases from V and 3 bases from J, leaving 14 bases between. The CDR3 protein is CASSRGVADYNEQFF. The CDR3 DNA reads TGTGCCAGCAGCCGTGGGGTAGCGGACTACAATGAGCAGTTCTTC.

The rearrangement links TRBV9 to TRBJ1-1; weak D call: TRBD1 (6 bases). Deletions cut 0 bases from V and 4 bases from J, with 16 bases between. In germline, CDR1 is SGDLS, CDR2 YYNGEE. This CDR3 region has 16 residues. The CDR3 DNA reads as TGTGCCAGCAGCGTAGAGGGGGGGATATCGGTCACTGAAGCTTTCTTT. It codes for CASSVEGGISVTEAFF.

The chain has TRBV20-1 and TRBJ1-2; weak D call: TRBD1 (6 bases). The CDR3 totals 11 residues. V lost 6 bases, J lost 8 bases, and 13 bases lay in between. From germline, CDR1 is DFQATT and CDR2 SNEGSKA (reference sequence). Here the CDR3 reads CSATQGRGYTF. The CDR3 nucleotides are TGCAGTGCAACACAGGGTCGGGGCTACACCTTC.

The gene calls are TRBV10-1 and TRBJ2-5; 7 bases map to TRBD2. This CDR3 comprises 15 residues. Trimming cost V 3 bases and J 5 bases; bases outside gene matches: 9. Germline CDR1 is WNHNN and CDR2 is SYGVQD (reference sequence). In DNA, the CDR3 is TGCGCCAGCAGTGAAGGAGCGGGGCCGTGGGAGACCCAGTACTTC. Amino acids: CASSEGAGPWETQYF.

The J gene is TRBJ1-1, the V gene TRBV7-8; possibly TRBD1 for D (6 bases). This CDR3 spans 15 amino acids. CDR1 is SGHVS and CDR2 is FQNEAQ in the germline V gene. V dropped 3 bases and J dropped 4 bases, with 15 bases sitting between them. CDR3 nucleotide sequence: TGTGCCAGCAGCTTCCGAGAAACAGGGTTCACTGAAGCTTTCTTT. The encoded protein is CASSFRETGFTEAFF.